This is a list of T cell receptor beta chains from one sample in a study of cytomegalovirus exposure and HLA in healthy donors. The assay was immunoSEQ multiplex PCR, and TCRdb's table has in-frame clones only and misses some. The repertoire holds about 160,000 clones, with roughly 80% as singletons. Sequenced input: PBMCs. These receptor sequences come from a woman aged 30 to 39 in good health and CMV-seronegative. Each CDR3 is given with its conserved first and last residue. D genes are given only for firm matches. Part of the rows lack a size; the others show once, few, many or a class for expanded clones.

14,.,TRBV29-1,.,TRBJ1-5,CSVAGERGNQPQHF,TGCAGCGTGGCCGGGGAGAGGGGCAATCAGCCCCAGCATTTT
15,.,TRBV4-1,.,TRBJ1-5,CASSHGPDYNQPQHF,TGCGCCAGCAGCCATGGTCCGGACTACAATCAGCCCCAGCATTTT
15,TRBD2,TRBV11-2,few,TRBJ2-1,CASSPRTSGGNEQFF,TGTGCCAGCAGCCCCCGGACTAGCGGGGGGAATGAGCAGTTCTTC
13,TRBD1,TRBV10-1,.,TRBJ2-7,CASRTDRGYEQYF,TGCGCCAGCAGGACCGACAGGGGTTACGAGCAGTACTTC
14,.,TRBV19,.,TRBJ2-7,CASSIGRGGYEQYF,TGTGCCAGTAGTATAGGACGGGGTGGCTACGAGCAGTACTTC
15,TRBD1,TRBV11-1,many,TRBJ1-2,CASSRSGQGIGGYTF,TGTGCCAGCAGCCGGTCAGGACAGGGGATTGGTGGCTACACCTTC
13,.,TRBV19,.,TRBJ1-6,CASSVLLNSPLHF,TGTGCCAGTAGCGTCCTACTAAATTCACCCCTCCACTTT
14,.,TRBV5-1,.,TRBJ1-3,CASSLLEDGNTIYF,TGCGCCAGCAGCCTTTTGGAGGATGGAAACACCATATATTTT
16,TRBD1,TRBV27,.,TRBJ1-2,CASSSWDRGFNYGYTF,TGTGCCAGCAGTTCATGGGACAGGGGATTTAACTATGGCTACACCTTC
12,.,TRBV30,.,TRBJ1-2,CAWRRTAVGYTF,TGTGCCTGGAGGCGGACAGCGGTTGGCTACACCTTC
14,TRBD1,TRBV5-1,few,TRBJ1-6,CASSSGQGYSPLHF,TGCGCCAGCAGCTCGGGACAGGGATATTCACCCCTCCACTTT
14,TRBD1,TRBV11-3,.,TRBJ2-1,CASSLGRGFSEQFF,TGTGCCAGCAGCTTAGGCAGGGGGTTCAGTGAGCAGTTCTTC
14,.,TRBV5-1,.,TRBJ1-2,CASSNPQGGRGYTF,TGCGCCAGCAGCAATCCACAGGGAGGGAGAGGCTACACCTTC
14,TRBD1,TRBV7-8,.,TRBJ1-5,CASSSTGGLQPQHF,TGTGCCAGCAGCTCTACAGGGGGCCTTCAGCCCCAGCATTTT
15,TRBD2,TRBV30,.,TRBJ2-3,CAWSVRRGGQDTQYF,TGTGCCTGGAGTGTCAGGCGGGGGGGCCAAGATACGCAGTATTTT
13,TRBD1,TRBV9,.,TRBJ2-7,CASSVEGTGQQYF,TGTGCCAGCAGCGTAGAGGGGACAGGTCAGCAGTACTTC
14,TRBD1,TRBV7-2,once,TRBJ1-6,CASSSGTGYSPLHF,TGTGCCAGCAGTTCAGGGACAGGGTATTCACCCCTCCACTTT
17,.,TRBV2,once,TRBJ1-1,CASSELRSGRSNTEDFF,TGTGCCAGCAGTGAACTTAGGTCAGGGCGATCGAACACTGAAGATTTCTTT
17,.,TRBV4-1,.,TRBJ2-1,CASSPFRWGDSYNEQFF,TGCGCCAGCAGCCCCTTCAGGTGGGGGGACTCCTACAATGAGCAGTTCTTC
13,TRBD1,TRBV29-1,once,TRBJ1-6,CSVKDRVDSPLHF,TGCAGCGTCAAAGACAGGGTAGATTCACCCCTCCACTTT
16,TRBD2,TRBV7-9,.,TRBJ2-1,CASSKTSGRFLNEQFF,TGTGCCAGCAGCAAGACTAGCGGGCGTTTTCTCAATGAGCAGTTCTTC
13,TRBD1,TRBV29-1,.,TRBJ1-1,CSVGQGLNTEAFF,TGCAGCGTCGGACAGGGCCTGAACACTGAAGCTTTCTTT
15,TRBD1,TRBV5-1,.,TRBJ2-7,CASSLERTGSNEQYF,TGCGCCAGCAGCTTGGAGAGGACAGGGTCCAACGAGCAGTACTTC
15,TRBD1,TRBV4-1,.,TRBJ1-1,CASSQEGRQGLKAFF,TGCGCCAGCAGCCAAGAGGGGAGACAGGGCTTGAAAGCTTTCTTT
14,.,TRBV25-1,few,TRBJ1-2,CASSEVGRVYGYTF,TGTGCCAGCAGTGAAGTGGGCAGGGTCTATGGCTACACCTTC
16,TRBD1,TRBV5-1,.,TRBJ2-7,CASSHGTGGISYEQYF,TGCGCCAGCAGCCACGGGACAGGGGGTATCTCCTACGAGCAGTACTTC
14,.,TRBV28,few,TRBJ2-2,CASSTDRGTGELFF,TGTGCCAGCAGTACTGATCGAGGGACCGGGGAGCTGTTTTTT
15,TRBD1,TRBV7-8,.,TRBJ1-1,CASSLRLGQGHEAFF,TGTGCCAGCAGCTTACGCCTTGGACAGGGACATGAAGCTTTCTTT
15,TRBD1,TRBV15,.,TRBJ2-7,CATSTLHRGRNEQYF,TGTGCCACCAGCACCTTACACAGGGGGCGAAACGAGCAGTACTTC
13,TRBD2,TRBV5-4,.,TRBJ2-3,CASSFAGGIGQYF,TGTGCCAGCAGCTTTGCGGGGGGGATCGGGCAGTATTTT
15,TRBD2,TRBV6-5,.,TRBJ2-1,CASSPQASGGDEQFF,TGTGCCAGCAGTCCTCAGGCTAGCGGGGGGGATGAGCAGTTCTTC
13,.,TRBV6-6,once,TRBJ1-1,CASSYSAETEAFF,TGTGCCAGCAGTTACTCTGCGGAAACTGAAGCTTTCTTT
16,TRBD1,TRBV15,.,TRBJ1-2,CATSQTIGTGQTRYTF,TGTGCCACCAGTCAAACGATTGGGACGGGACAGACACGCTACACCTTC
12,.,TRBV6-5,.,TRBJ1-5,CASRTGDQPQHF,TGTGCCAGCAGGACGGGGGATCAGCCCCAGCATTTT
13,TRBD1,TRBV6-1,few,TRBJ1-1,CAIRQGEYTEAFF,TGTGCCATACGACAGGGCGAGTACACTGAAGCTTTCTTT
14,.,TRBV30,.,TRBJ2-7,CAWSVPSGTYEQYF,TGTGCCTGGAGTGTACCCAGCGGAACCTACGAGCAGTACTTC
17,.,TRBV27,.,TRBJ1-2,CASSFVGVTGAFYGYTF,TGTGCCAGCAGTTTCGTCGGAGTGACAGGCGCCTTCTATGGCTACACCTTC
13,.,TRBV5-4,.,TRBJ2-1,CASSRYSYNEQFF,TGTGCCAGTAGCCGTTACTCCTACAATGAGCAGTTCTTC
15,.,TRBV6-1,.,TRBJ1-2,CASSAGEFVDYGYTF,TGTGCCAGCAGTGCAGGGGAATTTGTAGACTATGGCTACACCTTC
13,.,TRBV6-1,few,TRBJ1-1,CASTQTRNTEAFF,TGTGCCAGCACCCAAACGAGGAACACTGAAGCTTTCTTT
16,TRBD2,TRBV5-1,once,TRBJ2-1,CASSSGEGYSYNEQFF,TGCGCCAGCAGCTCCGGGGAGGGATACTCCTACAATGAGCAGTTCTTC
15,TRBD1,TRBV5-8,few,TRBJ1-5,CASSAGTAHRQPQHF,TGTGCCAGCAGCGCTGGGACAGCCCATCGGCAGCCCCAGCATTTT
15,TRBD1,TRBV6-5,.,TRBJ1-6,CAIRERDSDNSPLHF,TGTGCCATCAGGGAACGGGACAGCGATAATTCACCCCTCCACTTT
14,TRBD1,TRBV19,.,TRBJ2-2,CASSPRTGPGELFF,TGTGCCAGTAGTCCCCGGACAGGGCCCGGGGAGCTGTTTTTT